This T cell receptor (beta chain) was observed in a study of control samples from healthy donors and cancer patients. Using immunoSEQ multiplex PCR, the repertoire was profiled, and TCRdb retains in-frame clones only, with some absent. The sample has about 120,000 clones; 92% are singletons. V was pared by 4 bases and J by 13 bases, with 23 bases between. Germline V CDR1 and CDR2: SGHDT, YYEEEE. The CDR3 runs to 15 residues. The specimen sequenced was blood. The source of this sequence is a woman aged 45 to 65 in good health. This rearrangement joins TRBV5-6 to TRBJ1-4; a weak D match, TRBD1 (5 bases). CDR3 in DNA: TGTGCCAGCAGCATTGGGGGGAAAGGATACTCCGCACTGTTTTTT. Residues: CASSIGGKGYSALFF. Variable domain in full (rest from reference TRBV5-6 and TRBJ1-4): DAGVTQSPTHLIKTRGQQVTLRCSPKSGHDTVSWYQQALGQGPQFIFQYYEEEERQRGNFPDRFSGHQFPNYSSELNVNALLLGDSALYLCASSIGGKGYSALFFGSGTQLSVL.